Listed below are T cell receptor beta chains from one sample, sequenced in a study of T cell responses to AZD1222 COVID-19 vaccine. This table comes from immunoSEQ multiplex PCR, and its TCRdb copy is limited to in-frame clones, with some not included. The top ten hold roughly 5% of the sample, which has 95,000 to 150,000 clones, 75% to 95% seen once. The sample was peripheral blood, taken on day 0 of AZD1222 vaccination. These receptors originate from an adult in good health. The CDR3 runs from the conserved cysteine through the conserved F or W. D genes are given only for firm matches. Clone size, where shown, is once, few, many, or a class for clones that have expanded.

v_call	d_call	clone_size	j_call	cdr3_length	cdr3_aa	cdr3_nt
TRBV3-1/TRBV3-2	TRBD1	few	TRBJ1-6	14	CASMTGGGNSPLHF	TGTGCCAGTATGACAGGGGGCGGGAATTCACCCCTCCACTTT
TRBV12-3/TRBV12-4	NA	few	TRBJ1-1	13	CASSQNWGTEAFF	TGTGCCAGCAGCCAAAATTGGGGCACTGAAGCTTTCTTT
TRBV28	TRBD1	NA	TRBJ2-7	11	CASGDRDEQYF	TGTGCCAGCGGAGACAGGGACGAGCAGTACTTC
TRBV30	NA	NA	TRBJ1-2	15	CAWMGWDSRNYGYTF	TGTGCCTGGATGGGCTGGGACTCAAGGAACTATGGCTACACCTTC
TRBV6-6	NA	NA	TRBJ1-3	17	CASSPQGGFSTGNTIYF	TGTGCCAGCAGTCCTCAAGGGGGATTTTCAACTGGAAACACCATATATTTT
TRBV7-9	TRBD2	NA	TRBJ2-1	15	CASSFRLAGFNEQFF	TGTGCCAGCAGCTTCCGTCTAGCGGGATTCAATGAGCAGTTCTTC
TRBV7-8	TRBD1	NA	TRBJ2-7	16	CASSLVSGQSSYEQYF	TGTGCCAGCAGCTTAGTTTCGGGACAGAGCTCCTACGAGCAGTACTTC
TRBV28	NA	NA	TRBJ1-4	14	CASRFQGVGEKLFF	TGTGCCAGCAGGTTCCAGGGTGTTGGTGAAAAACTGTTTTTT
TRBV6-5	NA	NA	TRBJ2-1	14	CASSSAQVRSEQFF	TGTGCCAGCAGCTCCGCCCAGGTTCGGAGTGAGCAGTTCTTC
TRBV18	NA	NA	TRBJ2-1	16	CASSPILASSYNEQFF	TGTGCCAGCTCACCAATTCTTGCTAGCTCCTACAATGAGCAGTTCTTC
TRBV6-5	TRBD1	NA	TRBJ1-5	15	CASSSGQGGNQPQHF	TGTGCCAGCAGCTCCGGACAGGGAGGCAATCAGCCCCAGCATTTT
TRBV28	NA	NA	TRBJ1-1	11	CATKGWTEAFF	TGTGCCACCAAAGGGTGGACTGAAGCTTTCTTT
TRBV28	TRBD1	NA	TRBJ1-1	15	CASNLQGAGGPEAFF	TGTGCCAGCAACCTACAGGGGGCAGGGGGCCCTGAAGCTTTCTTT
TRBV18	NA	NA	TRBJ1-5	13	CASSPTDNQPQHF	TGTGCCAGCTCACCGACGGACAATCAGCCCCAGCATTTT
TRBV30	NA	NA	TRBJ1-2	12	CACGDANYGYTF	TGTGCCTGCGGGGATGCTAACTATGGCTACACCTTC
TRBV28	NA	NA	TRBJ2-7	12	CASSASKYEQYF	TGTGCCAGCAGTGCGTCTAAATACGAGCAGTACTTC
TRBV30	TRBD2	NA	TRBJ2-1	19	CAWSSVGAGGSSSYNEQFF	TGTGCCTGGAGTTCGGTTGGAGCGGGAGGCTCGAGCTCCTACAATGAGCAGTTCTTC
TRBV5-1	NA	NA	TRBJ1-2	13	CASSASVVYGYTF	TGCGCCAGCAGCGCCTCGGTCGTCTATGGCTACACCTTC
TRBV7-9	NA	NA	TRBJ2-3	13	CASTLGDKRTQYF	TGTGCCAGCACCCTAGGGGACAAGAGAACGCAGTATTTT
TRBV21-1	NA	NA	TRBJ1-4	15	CASSKVLGQEEKLFF	TGTGCCAGCAGCAAGGTACTAGGTCAGGAGGAAAAACTGTTTTTT
TRBV12-3/TRBV12-4	NA	NA	TRBJ1-1	13	CASSLQGNTEAFF	TGTGCCAGCAGTCTCCAGGGGAACACTGAAGCTTTCTTT
TRBV9	TRBD1	NA	TRBJ1-1	14	CASSKGQMNTEAFF	TGTGCCAGCAGCAAGGGACAGATGAACACTGAAGCTTTCTTT
TRBV27	NA	NA	TRBJ2-1	13	CASSFNRVNEQFF	TGTGCCAGCAGTTTTAACAGGGTGAATGAGCAGTTCTTC
TRBV3-1/TRBV3-2	TRBD1	NA	TRBJ1-6	18	CASSPLGTAGSYNSPLHF	TGTGCCAGCAGCCCCCTCGGGACAGCGGGCTCCTATAATTCACCCCTCCACTTT